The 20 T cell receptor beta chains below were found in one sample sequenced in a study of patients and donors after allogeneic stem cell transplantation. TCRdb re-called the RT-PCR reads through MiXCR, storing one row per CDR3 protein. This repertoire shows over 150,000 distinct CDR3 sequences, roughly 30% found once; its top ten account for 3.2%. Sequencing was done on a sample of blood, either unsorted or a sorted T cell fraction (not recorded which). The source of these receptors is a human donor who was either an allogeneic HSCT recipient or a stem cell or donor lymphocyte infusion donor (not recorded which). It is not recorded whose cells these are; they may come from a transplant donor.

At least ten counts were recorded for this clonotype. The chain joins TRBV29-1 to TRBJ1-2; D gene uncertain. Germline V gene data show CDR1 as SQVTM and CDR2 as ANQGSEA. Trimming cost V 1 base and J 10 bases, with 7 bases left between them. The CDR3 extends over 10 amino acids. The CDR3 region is CSVEAPIYTF. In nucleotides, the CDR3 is TGCAGCGTTGAAGCCCCAATCTACACCTTC.

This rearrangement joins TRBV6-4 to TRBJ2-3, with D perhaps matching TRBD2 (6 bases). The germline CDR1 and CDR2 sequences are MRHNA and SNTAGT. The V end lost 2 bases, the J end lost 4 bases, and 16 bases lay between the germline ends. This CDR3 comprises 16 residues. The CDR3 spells CASSDEGGSSPDTQYF. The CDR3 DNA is TGTGCCAGCAGTGACGAGGGAGGAAGTAGCCCAGATACGCAGTATTTT.

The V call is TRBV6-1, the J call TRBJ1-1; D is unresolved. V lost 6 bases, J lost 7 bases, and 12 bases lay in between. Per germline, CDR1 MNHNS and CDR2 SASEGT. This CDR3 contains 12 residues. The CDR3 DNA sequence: TGTGCCAGCAGGCAACAGAGCCGTGAAGCTTTCTTT. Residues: CASRQQSREAFF.

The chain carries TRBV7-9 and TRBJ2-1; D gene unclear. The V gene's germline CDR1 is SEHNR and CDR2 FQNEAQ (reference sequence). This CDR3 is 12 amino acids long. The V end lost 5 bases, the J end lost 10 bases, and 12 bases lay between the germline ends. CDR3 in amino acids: CASSLEAGEQFF. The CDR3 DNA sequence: TGTGCCAGCAGCCTCGAAGCCGGCGAGCAGTTCTTC.

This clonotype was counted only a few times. CDR3 sequence (DNA): TGTGCCATCAGCCGGGTCCGTGGGTCCGACGAGCAGTACTTC. It is translated as CAISRVRGSDEQYF. This chain uses TRBV10-3 with TRBJ2-7; the D is unclear. Trimming cost V 6 bases and J 5 bases, with 17 bases left between them. The CDR3 is 14 residues long. The germline V gene encodes CDR1 ENHRY and CDR2 SYGVKD.

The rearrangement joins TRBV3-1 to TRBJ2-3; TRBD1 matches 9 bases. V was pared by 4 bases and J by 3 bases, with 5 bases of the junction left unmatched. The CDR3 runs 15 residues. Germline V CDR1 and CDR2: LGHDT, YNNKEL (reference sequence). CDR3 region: CASSPGTGYTDTQYF. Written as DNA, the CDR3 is TGTGCCAGCAGCCCTGGGACAGGGTATACAGATACGCAGTATTTT.

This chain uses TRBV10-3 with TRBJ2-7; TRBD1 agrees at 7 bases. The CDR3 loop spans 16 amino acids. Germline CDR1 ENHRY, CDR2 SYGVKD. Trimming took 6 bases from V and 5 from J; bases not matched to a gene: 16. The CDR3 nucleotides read TGTGCCATCAGCCCAGACCCGGGACAGAATAATAACGAGCAGTACTTC. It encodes CAISPDPGQNNNEQYF.

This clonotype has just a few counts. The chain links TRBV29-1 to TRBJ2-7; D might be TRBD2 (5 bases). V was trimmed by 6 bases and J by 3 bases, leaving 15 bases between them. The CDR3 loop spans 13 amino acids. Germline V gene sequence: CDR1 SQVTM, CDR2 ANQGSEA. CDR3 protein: CSVAGTSVYEQYF. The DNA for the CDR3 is TGCAGCGTCGCGGGTACGTCCGTCTACGAGCAGTACTTC.

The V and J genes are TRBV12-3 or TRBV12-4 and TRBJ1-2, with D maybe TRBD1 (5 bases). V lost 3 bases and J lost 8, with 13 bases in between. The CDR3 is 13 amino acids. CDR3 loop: CASSFASGWGYTF. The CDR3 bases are TGTGCCAGCAGTTTCGCGTCAGGGTGGGGCTACACCTTC.

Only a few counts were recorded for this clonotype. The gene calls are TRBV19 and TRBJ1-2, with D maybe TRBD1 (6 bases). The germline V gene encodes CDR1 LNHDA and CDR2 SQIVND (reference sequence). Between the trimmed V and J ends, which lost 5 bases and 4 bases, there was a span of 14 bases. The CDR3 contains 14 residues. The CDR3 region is CASSPGVVGYGYTF. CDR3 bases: TGTGCCAGTAGTCCAGGGGTCGTTGGCTATGGCTACACCTTC.

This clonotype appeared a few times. The CDR3 DNA sequence: TGTGCCAGCAGCTTAGGACTAGCTGCTAGCACAGATACGCAGTATTTT. Translating it yields CASSLGLAASTDTQYF. The J gene is TRBJ2-3, the V gene TRBV7-8; 7 nucleotides agree with TRBD2. This CDR3 comprises 16 residues. Germline assignment: CDR1 SGHVS and CDR2 FQNEAQ. V lost 1 base to trimming and J lost 0 bases; unmatched junction nucleotides: 4.

CDR3 protein: CASSRTGANTDTQYF. DNA for the CDR3: TGTGCCAGCAGCCGGACAGGTGCTAACACAGATACGCAGTATTTT. The rearrangement links TRBV7-2 to TRBJ2-3; the match to TRBD1 covers 7 bases. The CDR3 runs 15 residues. Losses at the gene ends were 5 bases for V and 2 bases for J; bases not matched to a gene: 7. Germline lookup yields CDR1 SGHTA and CDR2 FQGNSA.

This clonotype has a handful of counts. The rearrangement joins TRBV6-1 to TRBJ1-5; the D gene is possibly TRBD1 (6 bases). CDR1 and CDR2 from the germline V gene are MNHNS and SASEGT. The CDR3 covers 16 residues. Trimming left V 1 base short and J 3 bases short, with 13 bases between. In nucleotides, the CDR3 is TGTGCCAGCAGTGAAGTGTGGCAGGGGCACAATCAGCCCCAGCATTTT. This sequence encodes CASSEVWQGHNQPQHF.

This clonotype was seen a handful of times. The CDR3 is CATSDSVRDYGGYTF. CDR3 coding DNA: TGTGCCACCAGTGATTCCGTCAGGGACTATGGGGGCTACACCTTC. J is TRBJ1-2 and V is TRBV24-1, with a tentative D call TRBD1 (5 bases). The V end was cut by 2 bases, the J end by 8 bases, with 17 bases between. CDR1 KGHDR and CDR2 SFDVKD come from the germline V gene. The CDR3 runs 15 residues.

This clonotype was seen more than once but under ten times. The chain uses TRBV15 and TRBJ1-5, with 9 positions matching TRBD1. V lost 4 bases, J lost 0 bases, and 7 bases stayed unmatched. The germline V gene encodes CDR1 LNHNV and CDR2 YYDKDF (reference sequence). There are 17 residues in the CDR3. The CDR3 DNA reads TGTGCCACCAGCAAAGGGACAGGGTACAATAGCAATCAGCCCCAGCATTTT. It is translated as CATSKGTGYNSNQPQHF.

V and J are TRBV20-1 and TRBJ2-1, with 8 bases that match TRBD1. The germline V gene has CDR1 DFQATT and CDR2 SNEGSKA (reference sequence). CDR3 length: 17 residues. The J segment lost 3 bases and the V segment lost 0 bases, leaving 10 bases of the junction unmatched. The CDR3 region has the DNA TGCAGTGCTAGAGACCCCTCCGGGACAGGCTACTACAATGAGCAGTTCTTC. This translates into CSARDPSGTGYYNEQFF.

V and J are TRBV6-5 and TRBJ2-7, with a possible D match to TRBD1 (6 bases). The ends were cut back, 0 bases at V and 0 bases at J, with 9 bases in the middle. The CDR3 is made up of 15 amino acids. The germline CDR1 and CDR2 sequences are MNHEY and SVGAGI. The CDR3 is CASSYSLDSSYEQYF. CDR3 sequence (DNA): TGTGCCAGCAGTTACTCGTTGGACAGCTCCTACGAGCAGTACTTC.

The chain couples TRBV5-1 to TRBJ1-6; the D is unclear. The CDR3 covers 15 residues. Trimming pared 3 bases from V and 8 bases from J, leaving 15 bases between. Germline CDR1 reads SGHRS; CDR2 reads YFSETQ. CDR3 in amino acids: CASSSLETVDSPLHF. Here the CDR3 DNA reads TGCGCCAGCAGCTCCCTAGAGACGGTGGATTCACCCCTCCACTTT.

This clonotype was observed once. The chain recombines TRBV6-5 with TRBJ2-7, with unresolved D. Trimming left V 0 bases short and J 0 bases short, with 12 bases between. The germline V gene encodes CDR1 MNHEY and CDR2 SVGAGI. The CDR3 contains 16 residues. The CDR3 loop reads CASSYSLDLSSYEQYF. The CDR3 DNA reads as TGTGCCAGCAGTTACTCGTTAGACTTGAGCTCCTACGAGCAGTACTTC.

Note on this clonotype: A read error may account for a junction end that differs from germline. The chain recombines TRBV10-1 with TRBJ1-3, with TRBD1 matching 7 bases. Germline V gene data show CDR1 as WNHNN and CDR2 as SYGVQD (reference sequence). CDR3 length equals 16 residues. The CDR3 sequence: CASRGNWDSSGNAIYF. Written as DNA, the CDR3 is TGCGCCAGCAGAGGAAATTGGGACAGCTCTGGAAACGCCATATATTTT.